These T cell receptor beta chains were read from a single sample in a study of shared clonotypes between healthy human individuals. Measured with immunoSEQ multiplex PCR; TCRdb has only the in-frame clones, and not every one. The repertoire has approximately 980,000 clones, 76% of them found once; the top ten carry about 1.5%. The sequencing input was memory CD4+ T cells sorted from blood. The receptor source for this set is a man aged 18 to 30 in good health. Both conserved end residues are part of each CDR3. The D gene is left open where the match is weak. Some rows have no size entry. The others give once, few or many, or a class for an expanded clone.

clone_size,j_call,d_call,v_call,cdr3_nt,cdr3_aa
.,TRBJ2-5,TRBD2,TRBV7-8,TGTGCCAGCCGAGGGGCGGGGGGATCGTCGAGCTGGGAGACCCAGTACTTC,CASRGAGGSSSWETQYF
.,TRBJ2-7,TRBD2,TRBV5-1,TGCGCCAGCAGCTGGGGTGCGGGGGGAACCTTGAACGAGCAGTACTTC,CASSWGAGGTLNEQYF
once,TRBJ1-5,.,TRBV21-1,TGTGCCAGCAGCCCGTCCGATCAGCCCCAGCATTTT,CASSPSDQPQHF
.,TRBJ2-7,.,TRBV6-1,TGTGCCAGCAGTGCGGGGGTTAGGTCCTACGAGCAGTACTTC,CASSAGVRSYEQYF
.,TRBJ2-3,.,TRBV7-6,TGTGCCAGCAGCTCAAGCGGGACAAGCACAGATACGCAGTATTTT,CASSSSGTSTDTQYF
once,TRBJ2-3,TRBD2,TRBV5-1,TGCGCCAGCAGCCTTAGCGGGAGCGGCACAGATACGCAGTATTTT,CASSLSGSGTDTQYF
.,TRBJ2-1,.,TRBV18,TGTGCCACCACCGGCGGGATGGCATACAATGAGCAGTTCTTC,CATTGGMAYNEQFF
.,TRBJ1-5,.,TRBV28,TGTGCCAGCAGACTCACAGGGTTGGGGAGCAATCAGCCCCAGCATTTT,CASRLTGLGSNQPQHF
few,TRBJ2-1,.,TRBV7-2,TGTGCCAGCAGCCCGCAATGGGGTGAGCAGTTCTTC,CASSPQWGEQFF
.,TRBJ1-6,TRBD1,TRBV4-1,TGCGCCAGCAGCCCGAGGGACAGGGATTCACCCCTCCACTTT,CASSPRDRDSPLHF
.,TRBJ2-1,.,TRBV11-2,TGTGCCAGCAGCTCAACAAGGGGCCTCACGCACAATGAGCAGTTCTTC,CASSSTRGLTHNEQFF
.,TRBJ1-3,.,TRBV5-6,TGTGCCAGCACCGTAGTTGGGGGGCATTCTGGAAACACCATATATTTT,CASTVVGGHSGNTIYF
.,TRBJ2-5,.,TRBV27,TGTGCCAGCAGTCCCTCCCGTGGGACCCAGTACTTC,CASSPSRGTQYF
.,TRBJ2-5,.,TRBV5-4,TGTGCCAGCAGCTCCCGGGACACCCAAGAGACCCAGTACTTC,CASSSRDTQETQYF
.,TRBJ2-2,.,TRBV7-9,TGTGCCAGCAGCTTGGCCCCCCTGGGGATCGGGGAGCTGTTTTTT,CASSLAPLGIGELFF
.,TRBJ1-3,.,TRBV28,TGTGCCAGCAGTTTCCCCTCGGGAAACACCATATATTTT,CASSFPSGNTIYF
.,TRBJ1-1,TRBD1,TRBV6-1,TGTGCCAGCACCATAACCAGACAGGGGGGAACTGAAGCTTTCTTT,CASTITRQGGTEAFF
.,TRBJ2-7,TRBD2,TRBV7-2,TGTGCCAGCAGCTCTCCGGCTAGCGGTTACTACGAGCAGTACTTC,CASSSPASGYYEQYF
.,TRBJ2-3,.,TRBV4-1,TGCGCCAGCAGCCAAGTGTTTGTCCCGGATACGCAGTATTTT,CASSQVFVPDTQYF
.,TRBJ2-2,TRBD2,TRBV7-6,TGTGCCAGCAGCTTAGGTGGTAGCGGGAGTGGGGAGCTGTTTTTT,CASSLGGSGSGELFF
once,TRBJ2-7,.,TRBV10-2,TGCGCCAGCAGTTGGGGATCCGAGCAGTACTTC,CASSWGSEQYF
few,TRBJ2-2,.,TRBV2,TGTGCCAGCAGAGCCGGGACCCCAGGGGCCGGGGAGCTGTTTTTT,CASRAGTPGAGELFF
.,TRBJ2-7,.,TRBV11-2,TGTGCCAGCAGCTTAGTTTTCGGGAGCTACGAGCAGTACTTC,CASSLVFGSYEQYF
.,TRBJ1-5,.,TRBV19,TGTGCCAGTAGTAAGACAGCATATAGCAATCAGCCCCAGCATTTT,CASSKTAYSNQPQHF
.,TRBJ2-2,TRBD1,TRBV5-1,TGCGCCAGCAATTCAGGGACAGTGAACACCGGGGAGCTGTTTTTT,CASNSGTVNTGELFF
once,TRBJ2-1,.,TRBV30,TGTGCCTGGAGTGGAGGCGGGCCTGAGCAGTTCTTC,CAWSGGGPEQFF
few,TRBJ2-2,.,TRBV5-1,TGCGCCAGCAGGGCGGGACAGAACACCGGGGAGCTGTTTTTT,CASRAGQNTGELFF